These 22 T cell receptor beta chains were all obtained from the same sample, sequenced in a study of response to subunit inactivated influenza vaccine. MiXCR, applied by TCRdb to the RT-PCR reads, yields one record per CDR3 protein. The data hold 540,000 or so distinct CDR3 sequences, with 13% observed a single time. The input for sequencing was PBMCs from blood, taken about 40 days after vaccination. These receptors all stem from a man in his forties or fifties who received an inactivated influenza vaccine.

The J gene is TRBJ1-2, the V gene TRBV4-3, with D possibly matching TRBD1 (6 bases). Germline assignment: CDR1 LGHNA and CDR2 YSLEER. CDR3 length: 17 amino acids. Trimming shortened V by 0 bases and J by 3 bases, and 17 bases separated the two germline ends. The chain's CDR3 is CASSQDTAGQTHYGYTF. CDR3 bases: TGCGCCAGCAGCCAAGATACAGCCGGACAGACTCACTATGGCTACACCTTC.

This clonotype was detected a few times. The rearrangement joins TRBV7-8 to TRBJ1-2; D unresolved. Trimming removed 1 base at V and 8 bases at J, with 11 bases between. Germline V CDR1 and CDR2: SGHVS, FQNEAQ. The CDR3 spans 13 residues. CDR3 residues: CASSLDEGWGYTF. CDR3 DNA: TGTGCCAGCAGCTTAGATGAGGGCTGGGGCTACACCTTC.

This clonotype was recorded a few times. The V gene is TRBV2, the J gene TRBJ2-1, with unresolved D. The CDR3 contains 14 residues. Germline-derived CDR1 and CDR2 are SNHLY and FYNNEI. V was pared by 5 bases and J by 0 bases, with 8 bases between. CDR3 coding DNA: TGTGCCAGCAGTAGGCTTAGCTCCTACAATGAGCAGTTCTTC. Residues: CASSRLSSYNEQFF.

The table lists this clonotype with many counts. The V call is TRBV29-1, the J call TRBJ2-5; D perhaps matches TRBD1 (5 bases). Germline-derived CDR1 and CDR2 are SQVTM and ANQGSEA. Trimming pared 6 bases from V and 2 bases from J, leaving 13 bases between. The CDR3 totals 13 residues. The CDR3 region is CSVGRRQQETQYF. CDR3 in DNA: TGCAGCGTAGGAAGAAGACAGCAAGAGACCCAGTACTTC.

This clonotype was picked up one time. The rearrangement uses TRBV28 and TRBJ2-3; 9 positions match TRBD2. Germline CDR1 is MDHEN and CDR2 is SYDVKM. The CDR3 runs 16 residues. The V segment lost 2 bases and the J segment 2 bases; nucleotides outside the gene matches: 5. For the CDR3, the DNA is TGTGCCAGCAGTTTAGCGCGGGGGGGTAACACAGATACGCAGTATTTT. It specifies CASSLARGGNTDTQYF.

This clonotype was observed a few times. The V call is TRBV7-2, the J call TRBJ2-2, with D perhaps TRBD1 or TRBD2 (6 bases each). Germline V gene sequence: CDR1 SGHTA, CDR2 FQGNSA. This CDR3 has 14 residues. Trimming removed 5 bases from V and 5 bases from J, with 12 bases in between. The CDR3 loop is CASSPRGPTGELFF. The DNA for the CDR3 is TGTGCCAGCAGCCCTCGGGGGCCGACCGGGGAGCTGTTTTTT.

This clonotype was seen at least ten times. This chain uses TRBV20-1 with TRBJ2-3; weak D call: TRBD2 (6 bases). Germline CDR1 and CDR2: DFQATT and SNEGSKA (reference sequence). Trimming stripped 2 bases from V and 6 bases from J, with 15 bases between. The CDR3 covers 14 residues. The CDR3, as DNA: TGCAGTGCTAGATTAGGCACCAGCGGGGATACGCAGTATTTT. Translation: CSARLGTSGDTQYF.

The CDR3 DNA reads as TGTGCCAGCAACTCAGCTAATCGGGTGCAGTACTTC. Its translation is CASNSANRVQYF. The chain uses TRBV12-3 or TRBV12-4 and TRBJ2-7; D uncertain. With 7 bases removed from V and 9 bases from J, the gap between germline ends came to 16 bases. The CDR3 length is 12 residues.

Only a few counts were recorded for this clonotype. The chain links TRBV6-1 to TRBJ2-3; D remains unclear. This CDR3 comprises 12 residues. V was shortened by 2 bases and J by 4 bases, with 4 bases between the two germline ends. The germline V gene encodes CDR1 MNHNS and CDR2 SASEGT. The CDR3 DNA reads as TGTGCCAGCAGTGAACGCCCAGATACGCAGTATTTT. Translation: CASSERPDTQYF.

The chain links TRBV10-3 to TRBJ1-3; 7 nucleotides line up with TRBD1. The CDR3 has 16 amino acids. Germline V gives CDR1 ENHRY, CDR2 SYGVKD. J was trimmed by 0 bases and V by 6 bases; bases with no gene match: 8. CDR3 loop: CAIRRTGQSSGNTIYF. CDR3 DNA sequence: TGTGCCATCAGACGGACAGGACAATCCTCTGGAAACACCATATATTTT.

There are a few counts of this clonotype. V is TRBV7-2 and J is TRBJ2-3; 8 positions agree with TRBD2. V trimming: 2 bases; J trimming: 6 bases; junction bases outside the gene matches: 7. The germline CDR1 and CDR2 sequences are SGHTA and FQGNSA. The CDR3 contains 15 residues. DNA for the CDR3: TGTGCCAGCAGCTTATGGCGGGAGGATGGGGATACGCAGTATTTT. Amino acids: CASSLWREDGDTQYF.

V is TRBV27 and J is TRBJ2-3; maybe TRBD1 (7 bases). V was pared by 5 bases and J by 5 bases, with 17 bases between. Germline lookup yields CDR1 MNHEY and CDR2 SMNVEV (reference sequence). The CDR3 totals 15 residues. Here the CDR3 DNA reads TGTGCCAGCAGTCCCCCGGGGGACAGACTAGATACGCAGTATTTT. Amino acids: CASSPPGDRLDTQYF.

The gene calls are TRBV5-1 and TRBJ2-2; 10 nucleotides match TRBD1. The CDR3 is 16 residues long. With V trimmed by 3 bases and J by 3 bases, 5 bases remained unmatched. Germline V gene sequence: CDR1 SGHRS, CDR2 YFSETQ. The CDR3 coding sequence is TGCGCCAGCAGCTCGACAGGGGGCGTGGACACCGGGGAGCTGTTTTTT. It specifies CASSSTGGVDTGELFF.

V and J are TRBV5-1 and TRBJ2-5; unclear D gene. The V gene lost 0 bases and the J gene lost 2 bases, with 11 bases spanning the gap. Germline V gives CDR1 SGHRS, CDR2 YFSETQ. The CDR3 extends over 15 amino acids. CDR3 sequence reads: CASSLAVSRQETQYF. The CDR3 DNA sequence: TGCGCCAGCAGCTTGGCCGTTTCTAGACAAGAGACCCAGTACTTC.

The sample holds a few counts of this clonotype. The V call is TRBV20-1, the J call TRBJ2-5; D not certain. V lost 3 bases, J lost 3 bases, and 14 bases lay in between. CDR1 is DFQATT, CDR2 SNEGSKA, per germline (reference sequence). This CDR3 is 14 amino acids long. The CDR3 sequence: CSASRYSGEETQYF. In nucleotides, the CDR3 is TGCAGTGCTAGTCGCTACTCGGGTGAAGAGACCCAGTACTTC.

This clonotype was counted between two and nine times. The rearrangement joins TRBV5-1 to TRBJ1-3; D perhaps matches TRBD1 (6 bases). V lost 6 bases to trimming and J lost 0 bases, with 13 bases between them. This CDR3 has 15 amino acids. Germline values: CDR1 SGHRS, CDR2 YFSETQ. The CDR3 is CASTRDMSSGNTIYF. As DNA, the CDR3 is TGCGCCAGCACCCGGGACATGAGCTCTGGAAACACCATATATTTT.

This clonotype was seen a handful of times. The CDR3 reads CASSLGQGADEQYF. CDR3 DNA sequence: TGTGCCAGCAGCTTAGGTCAGGGGGCCGACGAGCAGTACTTC. V usage is TRBV7-7 and J usage is TRBJ2-7; 8 bases match TRBD1. Germline CDR1 reads SSHAT; CDR2 reads FNYEAQ (reference sequence). The CDR3 has 14 amino acids. Trimming at V came to 1 base and at J to 5 bases, leaving 4 bases not matched to a gene.

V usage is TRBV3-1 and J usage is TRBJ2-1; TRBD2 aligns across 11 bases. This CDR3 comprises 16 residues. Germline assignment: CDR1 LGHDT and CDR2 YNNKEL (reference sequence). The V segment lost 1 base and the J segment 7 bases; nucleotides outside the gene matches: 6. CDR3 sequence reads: CASSQVLAGVENEQFF. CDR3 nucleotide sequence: TGTGCCAGCAGCCAAGTACTAGCGGGGGTAGAGAATGAGCAGTTCTTC.

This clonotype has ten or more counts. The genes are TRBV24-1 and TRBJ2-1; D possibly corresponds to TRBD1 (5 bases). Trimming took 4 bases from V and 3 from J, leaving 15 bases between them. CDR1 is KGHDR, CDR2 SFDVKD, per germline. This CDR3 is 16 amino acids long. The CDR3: CATSEGRTSFYNEQFF. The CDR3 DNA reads TGTGCCACCAGTGAGGGGCGGACGAGCTTCTACAATGAGCAGTTCTTC.

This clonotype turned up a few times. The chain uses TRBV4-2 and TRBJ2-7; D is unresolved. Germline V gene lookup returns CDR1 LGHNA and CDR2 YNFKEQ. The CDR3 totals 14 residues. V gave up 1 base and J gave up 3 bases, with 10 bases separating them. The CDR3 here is CASSQGAIDYEQYF. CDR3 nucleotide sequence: TGTGCCAGCAGCCAAGGGGCAATTGACTACGAGCAGTACTTC.

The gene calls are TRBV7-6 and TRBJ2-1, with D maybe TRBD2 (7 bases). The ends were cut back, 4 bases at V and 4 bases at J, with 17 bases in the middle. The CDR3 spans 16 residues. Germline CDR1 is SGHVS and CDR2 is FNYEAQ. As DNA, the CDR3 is TGTGCCAGCAGCTGGGGGGGGCGGGAGATATACAATGAGCAGTTCTTC. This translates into CASSWGGREIYNEQFF.

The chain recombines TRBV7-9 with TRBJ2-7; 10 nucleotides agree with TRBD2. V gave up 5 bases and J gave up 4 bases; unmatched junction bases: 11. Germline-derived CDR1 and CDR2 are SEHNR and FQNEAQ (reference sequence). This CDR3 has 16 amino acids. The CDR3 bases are TGTGCCAGCAGCACGTCACAGCGGGAGGGCCCGTACGAGCAGTACTTC. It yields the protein CASSTSQREGPYEQYF.